A selection of T cell receptor beta chains follows, all from one sample in a study of response to subunit inactivated influenza vaccine. From the RT-PCR reads, TCRdb called clonotypes with MiXCR, one entry per CDR3 protein. The sample yields 150,000 to 200,000 distinct CDR3 sequences, 12% seen once. The same sample was also used in a study of T cells expressing NK-cell markers.

Here the sequenced sample was CD8+ T cells sorted from PBMCs, taken less than 13 days after vaccination. The receptors originated from a man aged 45-65 years who received an inactivated influenza vaccine. CDR3s include the opening cysteine and the closing phenylalanine or tryptophan. Fields, in order: clone size, J gene, D gene, V gene, CDR3 protein, CDR3 DNA. A D gene is named only where the DNA matches it firmly. Size is stated for part of the rows, as once, few or many counts, or as a class when the clone is expanded.

abundance: NA
j_gene: TRBJ2-7
d_gene: TRBD2
v_gene: TRBV7-8
CDR3aa: CASSERGLAGALDEQYF
CDR3nt: TGTGCCAGCAGCGAGCGCGGACTAGCGGGAGCTCTCGACGAGCAGTACTTC

abundance: few
j_gene: TRBJ2-7
d_gene: NA
v_gene: TRBV6-1
CDR3aa: CASIWGSYEQYF
CDR3nt: TGTGCCAGCATCTGGGGCAGCTACGAGCAGTACTTC

abundance: NA
j_gene: TRBJ1-5
d_gene: NA
v_gene: TRBV4-1
CDR3aa: CASSQDGPRAHRDNQPQHF
CDR3nt: TGCGCCAGCAGCCAAGATGGTCCAAGGGCCCACAGGGATAATCAGCCCCAGCATTTT

abundance: few
j_gene: TRBJ2-7
d_gene: NA
v_gene: TRBV7-9
CDR3aa: CASSPPPGLATYEQYF
CDR3nt: TGTGCCAGCAGCCCTCCCCCCGGACTGGCTACCTACGAGCAGTACTTC

abundance: few
j_gene: TRBJ2-5
d_gene: NA
v_gene: TRBV5-5
CDR3aa: CASVGLGNPQETQYF
CDR3nt: TGTGCCAGCGTTGGTTTAGGGAACCCTCAAGAGACCCAGTACTTC

abundance: NA
j_gene: TRBJ1-4
d_gene: NA
v_gene: TRBV6-1
CDR3aa: CASSPSQGDAKNEKLFF
CDR3nt: TGTGCCAGCAGCCCTTCCCAGGGAGACGCCAAGAATGAAAAACTGTTTTTT

abundance: NA
j_gene: TRBJ2-3
d_gene: TRBD2
v_gene: TRBV6-7
CDR3aa: CASSYKRGVTPLSTDTQYF
CDR3nt: TGTGCCAGCAGTTACAAGCGGGGGGTAACCCCTCTTAGCACAGATACGCAGTATTTT

abundance: few
j_gene: TRBJ2-5
d_gene: NA
v_gene: TRBV9
CDR3aa: CASSVEGWETQYF
CDR3nt: TGTGCCAGCAGCGTCGAGGGGTGGGAGACCCAGTACTTC

abundance: NA
j_gene: TRBJ1-5
d_gene: NA
v_gene: TRBV28
CDR3aa: CASSSWRRSRVGNQPQHF
CDR3nt: TGTGCCAGCAGTTCCTGGAGAAGGTCCAGGGTGGGCAATCAGCCCCAGCATTTT

abundance: few
j_gene: TRBJ2-7
d_gene: TRBD2
v_gene: TRBV3-1
CDR3aa: CASSHAGGIEQYF
CDR3nt: TGTGCCAGCAGCCACGCGGGGGGCATCGAGCAGTACTTC